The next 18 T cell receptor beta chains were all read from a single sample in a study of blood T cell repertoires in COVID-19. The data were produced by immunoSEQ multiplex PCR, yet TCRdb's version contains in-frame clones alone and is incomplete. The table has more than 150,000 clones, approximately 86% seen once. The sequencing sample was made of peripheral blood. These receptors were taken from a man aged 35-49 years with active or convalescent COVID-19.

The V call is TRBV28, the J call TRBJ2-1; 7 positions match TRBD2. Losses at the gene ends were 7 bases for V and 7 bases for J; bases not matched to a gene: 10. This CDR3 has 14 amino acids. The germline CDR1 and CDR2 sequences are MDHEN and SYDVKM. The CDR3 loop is CASKEGSRGNEQFF. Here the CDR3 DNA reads TGTGCCAGCAAGGAGGGGTCGCGGGGGAATGAGCAGTTCTTC.

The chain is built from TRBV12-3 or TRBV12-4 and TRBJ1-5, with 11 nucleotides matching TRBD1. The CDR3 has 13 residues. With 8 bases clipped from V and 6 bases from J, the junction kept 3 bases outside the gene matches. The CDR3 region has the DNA TGTGCCAGCGGGACAGGGGGTCCTCAGCCCCAGCATTTT. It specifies CASGTGGPQPQHF.

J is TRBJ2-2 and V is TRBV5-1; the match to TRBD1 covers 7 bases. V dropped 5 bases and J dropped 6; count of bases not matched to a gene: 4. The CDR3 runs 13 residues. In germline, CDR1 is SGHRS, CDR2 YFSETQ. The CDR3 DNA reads TGCGCCAGCAGTCACAGGGGTCCCGGGGAGCTGTTTTTT. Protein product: CASSHRGPGELFF.

CDR3 sequence reads: CSAYLGYGYTF. The CDR3 DNA sequence: TGCAGCGCCTATCTTGGCTATGGCTACACCTTC. The rearrangement links TRBV29-1 to TRBJ1-2; D gene unclear. The CDR3 covers 11 residues. Trimming took 7 bases from V and 4 from J, leaving 10 bases between them. The V gene's germline CDR1 is SQVTM and CDR2 ANQGSEA.

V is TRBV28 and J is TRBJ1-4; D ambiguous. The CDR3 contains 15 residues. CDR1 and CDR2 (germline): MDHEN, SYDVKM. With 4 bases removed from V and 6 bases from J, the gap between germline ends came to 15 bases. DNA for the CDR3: TGTGCCAGCAGTTCCCGACACACAGCCCATGAAAAACTGTTTTTT. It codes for CASSSRHTAHEKLFF.

CDR3 in DNA: TGCAGCGAAACAGGGAACCGGGCTGAAGCTTTCTTT. Translating gives CSETGNRAEAFF. This rearrangement joins TRBV29-1 to TRBJ1-1; a weak D match, TRBD1 (6 bases). CDR3 length: 12 residues. The V and J ends lost 7 bases and 6 bases respectively, with 15 bases between them. CDR1 is SQVTM and CDR2 is ANQGSEA in the germline V gene.

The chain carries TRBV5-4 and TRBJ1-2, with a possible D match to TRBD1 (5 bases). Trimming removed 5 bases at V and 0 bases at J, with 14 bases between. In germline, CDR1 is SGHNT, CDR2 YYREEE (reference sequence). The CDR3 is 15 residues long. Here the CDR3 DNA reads TGTGCCAGCAGTGTCCAGGGTGGCTCTAACTATGGCTACACCTTC. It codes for CASSVQGGSNYGYTF.

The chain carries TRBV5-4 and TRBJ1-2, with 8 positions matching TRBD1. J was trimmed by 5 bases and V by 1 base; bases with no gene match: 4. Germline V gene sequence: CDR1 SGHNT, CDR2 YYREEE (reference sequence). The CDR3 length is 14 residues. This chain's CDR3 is CASSLRDRGYGYTF. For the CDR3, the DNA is TGTGCCAGCAGCTTGAGAGACAGGGGATATGGCTACACCTTC.

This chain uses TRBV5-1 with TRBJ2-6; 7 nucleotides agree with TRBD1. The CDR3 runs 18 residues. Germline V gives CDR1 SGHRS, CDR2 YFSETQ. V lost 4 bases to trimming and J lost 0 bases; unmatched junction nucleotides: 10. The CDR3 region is CASSLQGLTPSGANVLTF. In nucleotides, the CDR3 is TGCGCCAGCAGCCTACAGGGGCTAACTCCCTCTGGGGCCAACGTCCTGACTTTC.

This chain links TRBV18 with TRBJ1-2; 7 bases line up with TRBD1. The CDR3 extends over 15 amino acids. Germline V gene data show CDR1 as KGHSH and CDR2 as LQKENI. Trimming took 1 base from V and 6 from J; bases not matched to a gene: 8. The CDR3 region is CASSPQEGGRDGYTF. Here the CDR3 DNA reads TGTGCCAGCTCACCACAGGAAGGGGGCCGCGATGGCTACACCTTC.

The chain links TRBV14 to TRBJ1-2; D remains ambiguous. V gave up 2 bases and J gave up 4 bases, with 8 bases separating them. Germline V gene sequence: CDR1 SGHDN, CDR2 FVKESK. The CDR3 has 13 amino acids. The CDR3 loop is CASSQISSYGYTF. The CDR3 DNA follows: TGTGCCAGCAGCCAAATCTCGAGCTATGGCTACACCTTC. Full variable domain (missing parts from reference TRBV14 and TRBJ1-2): EAGVTQFPSHSVIEKGQTVTLRCDPISGHDNLYWYRRVMGKEIKFLLHFVKESKQDESGMPNNRFLAERTGGTYSTLKVQPAELEDSGVYFCASSQISSYGYTFGSGTRLTVV.

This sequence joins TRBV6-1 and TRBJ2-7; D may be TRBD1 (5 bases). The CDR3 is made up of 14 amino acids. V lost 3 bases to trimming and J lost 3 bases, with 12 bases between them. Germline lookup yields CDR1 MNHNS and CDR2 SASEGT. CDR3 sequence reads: CASSDQGIGYEQYF. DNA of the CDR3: TGTGCCAGCAGTGACCAGGGTATCGGCTACGAGCAGTACTTC.

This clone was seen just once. The CDR3 spells CASSYSGRGTEAFF. CDR3 nucleotides: TGTGCCAGCAGTTACAGCGGGCGGGGAACTGAAGCTTTCTTT. The gene calls are TRBV6-5 and TRBJ1-1; D ambiguous. Trimming stripped 2 bases from V and 5 bases from J, with 12 bases between. The CDR3 contains 14 residues. Germline lookup yields CDR1 MNHEY and CDR2 SVGAGI.

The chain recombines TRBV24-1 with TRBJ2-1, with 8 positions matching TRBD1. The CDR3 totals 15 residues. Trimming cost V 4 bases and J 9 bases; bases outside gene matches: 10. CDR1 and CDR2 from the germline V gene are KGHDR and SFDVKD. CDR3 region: CATSDLDRDRSEQFF. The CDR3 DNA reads TGTGCCACCAGTGACCTGGACAGGGATCGGAGTGAGCAGTTCTTC.

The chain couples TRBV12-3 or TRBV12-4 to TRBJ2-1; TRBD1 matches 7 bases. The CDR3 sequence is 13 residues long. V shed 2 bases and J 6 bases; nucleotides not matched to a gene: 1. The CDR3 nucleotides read TGTGCCAGCAGTTTACAGGGGGTCAATGAGCAGTTCTTC. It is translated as CASSLQGVNEQFF.

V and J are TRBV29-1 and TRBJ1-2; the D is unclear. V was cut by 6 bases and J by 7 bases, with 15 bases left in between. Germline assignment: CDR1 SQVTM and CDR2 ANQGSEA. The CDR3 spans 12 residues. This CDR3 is CSVAEGVSGYTF. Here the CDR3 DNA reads TGCAGCGTCGCCGAGGGTGTGAGTGGCTACACCTTC.

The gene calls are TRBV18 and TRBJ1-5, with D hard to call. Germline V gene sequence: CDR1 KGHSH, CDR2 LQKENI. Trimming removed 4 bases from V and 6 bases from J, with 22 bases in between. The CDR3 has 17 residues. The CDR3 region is CASSLKSGTTLIQPQHF. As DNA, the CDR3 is TGTGCCAGCTCACTTAAGTCGGGTACGACGCTTATTCAGCCCCAGCATTTT. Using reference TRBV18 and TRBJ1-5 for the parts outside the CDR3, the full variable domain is NAGVMQNPRHLVRRRGQEARLRCSPMKGHSHVYWYRQLPEEGLKFMVYLQKENIIDESGMPKERFSAEFPKEGPSILRIQQVVRGDSAAYFCASSLKSGTTLIQPQHFGDGTRLSIL.

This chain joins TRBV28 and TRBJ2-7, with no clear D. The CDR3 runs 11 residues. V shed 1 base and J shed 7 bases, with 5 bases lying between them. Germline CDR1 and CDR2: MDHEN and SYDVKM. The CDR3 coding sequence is TGTGCCAGCAGTTTATTGGAGGAGCAGTACTTC. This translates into CASSLLEEQYF.